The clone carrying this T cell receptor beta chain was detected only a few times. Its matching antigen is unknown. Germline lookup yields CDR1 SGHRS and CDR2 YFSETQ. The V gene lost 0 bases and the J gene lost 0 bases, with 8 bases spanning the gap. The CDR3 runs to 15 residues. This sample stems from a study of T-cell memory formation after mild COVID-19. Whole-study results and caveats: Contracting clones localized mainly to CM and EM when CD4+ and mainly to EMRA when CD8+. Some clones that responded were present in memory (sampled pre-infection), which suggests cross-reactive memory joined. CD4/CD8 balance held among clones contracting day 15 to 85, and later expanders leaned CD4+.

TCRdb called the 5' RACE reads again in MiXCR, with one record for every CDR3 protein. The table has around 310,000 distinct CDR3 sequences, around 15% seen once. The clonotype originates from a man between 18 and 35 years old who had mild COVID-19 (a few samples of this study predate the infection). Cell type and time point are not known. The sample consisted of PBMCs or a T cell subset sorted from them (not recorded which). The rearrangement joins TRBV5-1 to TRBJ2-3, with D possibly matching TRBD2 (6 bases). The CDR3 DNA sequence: TGCGCCAGCAGCTTGGGGAGGGGCAGCACAGATACGCAGTATTTT. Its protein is CASSLGRGSTDTQYF.